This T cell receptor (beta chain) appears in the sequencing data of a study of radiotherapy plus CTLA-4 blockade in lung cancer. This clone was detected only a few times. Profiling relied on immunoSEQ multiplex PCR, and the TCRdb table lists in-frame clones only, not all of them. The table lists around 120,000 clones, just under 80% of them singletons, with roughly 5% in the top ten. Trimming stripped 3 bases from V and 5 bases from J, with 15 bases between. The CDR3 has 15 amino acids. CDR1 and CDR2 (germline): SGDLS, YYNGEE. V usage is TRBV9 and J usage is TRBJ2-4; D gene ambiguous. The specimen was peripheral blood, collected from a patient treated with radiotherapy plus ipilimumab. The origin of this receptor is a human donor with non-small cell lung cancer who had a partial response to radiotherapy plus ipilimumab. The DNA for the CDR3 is TGTGCCAGCAGCGCCTCAAATAGCTGGGAAAACATTCAGTACTTC. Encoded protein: CASSASNSWENIQYF. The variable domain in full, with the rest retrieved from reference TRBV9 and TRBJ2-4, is DSGVTQTPKHLITATGQRVTLRCSPRSGDLSVYWYQQSLDQGLQFLIQYYNGEERAKGNILERFSAQQFPDLHSELNLSSLELGDSALYFCASSASNSWENIQYFGAGTRLSVL.